This T cell receptor (beta chain) was captured in a study of cytomegalovirus exposure and HLA in healthy donors. Primers for the PCR totalled 60 Vbeta and 13 Jbeta. The assay was immunoSEQ multiplex PCR, and TCRdb's table has in-frame clones only and misses some. The sample has around 130,000 clones; 84% are singletons. The V gene lost 5 bases and the J gene lost 5 bases, with 9 bases spanning the gap. Germline values: CDR1 SNHLY, CDR2 FYNNEI. The CDR3 covers 12 residues. Of note for this clone: Its cognate antigen is unknown.

Study-wide results and limits: Later analysis identified a missense DCLRE1C variant that was linked to TCR beta V- and J-gene trimming. Association with HLA alleles at 0.05 false discovery rate was found for 16,951 TCR beta sequences in a later analysis.

The clonotype originates from a woman under 30 in good health and CMV-seropositive. Source material: PBMCs. The V call is TRBV2, the J call TRBJ1-1, with D possibly matching TRBD1 (5 bases). In DNA, the CDR3 is TGTGCCAGCAGTCTAGGGGTTACTGAAGCTTTCTTT. It is translated as CASSLGVTEAFF. Full variable domain (outside the CDR3, taken from reference TRBV2 and TRBJ1-1): EPEVTQTPSHQVTQMGQEVILRCVPISNHLYFYWYRQILGQKVEFLVSFYNNEISEKSEIFDDQFSVERPDGSNFTLKIRSTKLEDSAMYFCASSLGVTEAFFGQGTRLTVV.